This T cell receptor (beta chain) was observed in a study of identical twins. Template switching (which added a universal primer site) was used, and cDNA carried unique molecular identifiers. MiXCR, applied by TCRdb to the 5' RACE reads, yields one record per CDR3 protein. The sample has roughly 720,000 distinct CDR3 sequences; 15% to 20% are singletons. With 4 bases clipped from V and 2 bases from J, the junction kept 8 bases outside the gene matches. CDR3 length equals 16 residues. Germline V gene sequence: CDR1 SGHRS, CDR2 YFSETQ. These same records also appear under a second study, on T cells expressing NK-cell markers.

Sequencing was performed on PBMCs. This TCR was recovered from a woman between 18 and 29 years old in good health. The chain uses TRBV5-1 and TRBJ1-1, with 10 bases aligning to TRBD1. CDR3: CASSPGGTGVNTEAFF. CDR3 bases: TGCGCCAGCAGCCCGGGGGGGACAGGGGTCAACACTGAAGCTTTCTTT.